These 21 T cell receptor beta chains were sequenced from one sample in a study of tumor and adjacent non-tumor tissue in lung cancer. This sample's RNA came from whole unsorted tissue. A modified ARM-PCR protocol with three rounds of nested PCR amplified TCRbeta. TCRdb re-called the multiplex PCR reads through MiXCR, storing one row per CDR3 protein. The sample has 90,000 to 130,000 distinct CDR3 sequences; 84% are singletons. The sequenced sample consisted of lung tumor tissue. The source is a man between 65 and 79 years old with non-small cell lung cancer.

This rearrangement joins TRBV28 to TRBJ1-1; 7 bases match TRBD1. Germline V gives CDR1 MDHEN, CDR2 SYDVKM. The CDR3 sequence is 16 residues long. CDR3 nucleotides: TGTGTCACCACCCATTTACTCAGGGGGTTCAACACTGAAGCTTTCTTT. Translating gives CVTTHLLRGFNTEAFF.

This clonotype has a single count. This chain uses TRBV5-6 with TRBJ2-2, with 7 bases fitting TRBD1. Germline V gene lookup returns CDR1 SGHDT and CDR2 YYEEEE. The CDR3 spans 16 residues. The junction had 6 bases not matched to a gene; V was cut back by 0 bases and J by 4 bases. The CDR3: CASSLVWQGVTGELFF. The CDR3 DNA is TGTGCCAGCAGCTTGGTGTGGCAGGGGGTCACCGGGGAGCTGTTTTTT.

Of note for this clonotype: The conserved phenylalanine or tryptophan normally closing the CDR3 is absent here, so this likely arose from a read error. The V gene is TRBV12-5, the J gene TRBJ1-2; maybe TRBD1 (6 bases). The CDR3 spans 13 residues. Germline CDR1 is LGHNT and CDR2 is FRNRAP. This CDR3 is CSSGRTDRSGYTL. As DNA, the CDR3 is TGTTCTAGTGGCCGCACTGACAGGAGTGGCTACACCCTC.

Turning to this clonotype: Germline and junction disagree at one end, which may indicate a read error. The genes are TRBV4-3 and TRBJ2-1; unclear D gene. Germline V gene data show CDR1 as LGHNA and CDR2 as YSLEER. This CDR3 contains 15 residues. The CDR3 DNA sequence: TGTGCCAGCAGGCAAGTTGCTACCCTTGGGGATGAGCAGTTCTTC. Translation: CASRQVATLGDEQFF.

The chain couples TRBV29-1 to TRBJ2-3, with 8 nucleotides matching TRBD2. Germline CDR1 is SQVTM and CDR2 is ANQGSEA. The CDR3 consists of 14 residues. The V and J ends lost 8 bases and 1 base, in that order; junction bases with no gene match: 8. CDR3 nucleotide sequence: TGCAGCACCGCCGCGACTAGCGGCACAGATACGCAGTATTTT. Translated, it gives CSTAATSGTDTQYF.

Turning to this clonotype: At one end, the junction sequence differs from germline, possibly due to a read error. The DNA of the CDR3 is TGTGCCAGCGTTTGGGGCTCCAGCGCCGCCTCCTATATTGAGAAGTTCTTC. This codes for CASVWGSSAASYIEKFF. The chain has TRBV11-2 and TRBJ2-1, with a possible D match to TRBD1 (5 bases). Germline-derived CDR1 and CDR2 are SGHAT and FQNNGV. The CDR3 runs 17 residues.

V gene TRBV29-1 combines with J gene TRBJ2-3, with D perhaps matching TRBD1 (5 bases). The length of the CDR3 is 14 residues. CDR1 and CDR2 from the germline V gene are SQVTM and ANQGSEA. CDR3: CSVARTSSTDTQYF. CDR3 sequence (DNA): TGCAGTGTCGCTAGGACATCTAGCACAGATACGCAGTATTTT.

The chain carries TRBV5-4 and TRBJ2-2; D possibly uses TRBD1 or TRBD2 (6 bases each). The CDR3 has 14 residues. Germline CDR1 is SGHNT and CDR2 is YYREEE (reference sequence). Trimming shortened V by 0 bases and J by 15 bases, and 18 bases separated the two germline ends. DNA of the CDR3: TGTGCCAGCAGCTTGGACAGGGACTCCGGGGATATGTTTTTT. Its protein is CASSLDRDSGDMFF. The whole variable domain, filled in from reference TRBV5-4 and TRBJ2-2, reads ETGVTQSPTHLIKTRGQQVTLRCSSQSGHNTVSWYQQALGQGPQFIFQYYREEENGRGNFPPRFSGLQFPNYSSELNVNALELDDSALYLCASSLDRDSGDMFFGEGSRLTVL.

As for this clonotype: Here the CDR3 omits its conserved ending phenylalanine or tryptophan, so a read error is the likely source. The CDR3: CASSTYGSRSYNEQFC. CDR3 nucleotides: TGTGCCAGTAGCACGTACGGGAGCCGCTCCTACAATGAGCAGTTCTGC. The V gene is TRBV6-2 or TRBV6-3, the J gene TRBJ2-1; a possible D gene is TRBD2 (6 bases). CDR1 is MNHEY, CDR2 SVGEGT, per germline. Trimming pared 9 bases from V and 0 bases from J, leaving 18 bases between. The CDR3 sequence is 16 residues long.

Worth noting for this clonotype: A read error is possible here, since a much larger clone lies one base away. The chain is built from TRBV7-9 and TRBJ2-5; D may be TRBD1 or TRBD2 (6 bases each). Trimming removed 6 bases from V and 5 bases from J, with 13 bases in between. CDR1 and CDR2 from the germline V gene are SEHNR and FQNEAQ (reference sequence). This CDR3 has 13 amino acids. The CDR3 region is CASRPGEDETQYF. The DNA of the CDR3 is TGTGCCAGCAGGCCAGGGGAGGATGAGACCCAGTACTTC.

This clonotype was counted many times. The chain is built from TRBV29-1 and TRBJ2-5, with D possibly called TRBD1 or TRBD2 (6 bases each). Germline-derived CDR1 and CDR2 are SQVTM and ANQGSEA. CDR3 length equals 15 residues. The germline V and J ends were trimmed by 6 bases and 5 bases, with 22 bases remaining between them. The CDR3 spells CSVHEGGQVLETQYF. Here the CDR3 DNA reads TGCAGCGTCCATGAAGGGGGGCAAGTTCTGGAGACCCAGTACTTC.

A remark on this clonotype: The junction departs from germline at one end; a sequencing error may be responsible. CDR3 DNA sequence: TGTGCCACCAGCTTAGCGGGGGGGGCCGGAGAGCAGTTCTTC. Translated: CATSLAGGAGEQFF. This chain uses TRBV11-2 with TRBJ2-1; 11 nucleotides agree with TRBD2. The CDR3 loop spans 14 amino acids. CDR1 and CDR2 from the germline V gene are SGHAT and FQNNGV.

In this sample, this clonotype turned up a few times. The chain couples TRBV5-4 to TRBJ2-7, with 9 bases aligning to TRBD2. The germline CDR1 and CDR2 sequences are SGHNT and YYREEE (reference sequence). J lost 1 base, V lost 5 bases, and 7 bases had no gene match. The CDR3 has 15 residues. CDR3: CASSDAGGPSYEQYF. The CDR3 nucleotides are TGTGCCAGCAGTGACGCGGGGGGGCCGTCCTACGAGCAGTACTTC.

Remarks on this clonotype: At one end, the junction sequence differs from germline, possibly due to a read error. Here the CDR3 reads CASRSRQGGSFYNSPLHF. The CDR3, as DNA: TGTGCCAGCAGATCACGACAGGGAGGAAGTTTCTATAATTCACCCCTTCACTTT. The chain has TRBV11-2 and TRBJ1-6, with TRBD1 matching 7 bases. The CDR3 has 18 amino acids. Germline-derived CDR1 and CDR2 are SGHAT and FQNNGV.

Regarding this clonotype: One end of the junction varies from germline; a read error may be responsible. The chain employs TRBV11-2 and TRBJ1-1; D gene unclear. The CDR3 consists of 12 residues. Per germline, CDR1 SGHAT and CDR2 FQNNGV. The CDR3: CASRPPYAEASF. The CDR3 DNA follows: TGTGCCAGCAGGCCCCCCTACGCTGAAGCTTCCTTT.

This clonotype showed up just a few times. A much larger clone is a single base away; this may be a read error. CDR3 amino acids: CASSLIMVETDTQYF. CDR3 DNA sequence: TGTGCCAGCAGCTTGATCATGGTGGAAACAGATACGCAGTATTTT. The chain is built from TRBV5-6 and TRBJ2-3; D gene ambiguous. The CDR3 totals 15 residues. Germline values: CDR1 SGHDT, CDR2 YYEEEE. With 1 base removed from V and 3 bases from J, the gap between germline ends came to 12 bases.

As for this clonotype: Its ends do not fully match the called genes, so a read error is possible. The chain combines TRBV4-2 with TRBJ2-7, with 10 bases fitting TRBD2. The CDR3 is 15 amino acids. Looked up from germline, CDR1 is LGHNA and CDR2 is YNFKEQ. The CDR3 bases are TGTGCCAGCAACCAAGTTGCCCTAGCGGGGGAGGAGCAGTACTTC. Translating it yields CASNQVALAGEEQYF.

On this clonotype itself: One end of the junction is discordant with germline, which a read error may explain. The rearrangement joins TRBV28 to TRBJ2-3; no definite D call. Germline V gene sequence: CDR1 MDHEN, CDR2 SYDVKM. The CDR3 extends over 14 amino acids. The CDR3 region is CTSSPPVGTDTQYF. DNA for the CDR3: TGTACCAGCAGTCCACCTGTCGGCACAGATACGCAGTATTTT.

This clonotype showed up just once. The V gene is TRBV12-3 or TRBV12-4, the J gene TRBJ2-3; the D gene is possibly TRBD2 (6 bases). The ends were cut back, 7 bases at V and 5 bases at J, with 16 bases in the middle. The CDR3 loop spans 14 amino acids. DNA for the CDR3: TGTGCCAGCAACTTTAGCGGCGGAGGAGATACGCAGTATTTT. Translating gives CASNFSGGGDTQYF.

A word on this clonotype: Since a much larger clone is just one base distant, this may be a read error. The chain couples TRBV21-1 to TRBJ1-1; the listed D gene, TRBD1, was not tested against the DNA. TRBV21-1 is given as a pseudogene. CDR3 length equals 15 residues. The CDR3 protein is CASSKGQGRDHEAFF. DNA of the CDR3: TGTGCCAGCAGCAAAGGACAGGGGAGGGACCATGAAGCTTTCTTT.

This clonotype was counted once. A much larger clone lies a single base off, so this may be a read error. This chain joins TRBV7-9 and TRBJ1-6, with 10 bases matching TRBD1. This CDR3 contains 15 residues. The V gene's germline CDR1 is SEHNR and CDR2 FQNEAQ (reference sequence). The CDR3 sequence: CASTLGTGVCSPLHF. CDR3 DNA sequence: TGTGCCAGCACCTTAGGGACAGGGGTTTGTTCACCCCTCCACTTT.